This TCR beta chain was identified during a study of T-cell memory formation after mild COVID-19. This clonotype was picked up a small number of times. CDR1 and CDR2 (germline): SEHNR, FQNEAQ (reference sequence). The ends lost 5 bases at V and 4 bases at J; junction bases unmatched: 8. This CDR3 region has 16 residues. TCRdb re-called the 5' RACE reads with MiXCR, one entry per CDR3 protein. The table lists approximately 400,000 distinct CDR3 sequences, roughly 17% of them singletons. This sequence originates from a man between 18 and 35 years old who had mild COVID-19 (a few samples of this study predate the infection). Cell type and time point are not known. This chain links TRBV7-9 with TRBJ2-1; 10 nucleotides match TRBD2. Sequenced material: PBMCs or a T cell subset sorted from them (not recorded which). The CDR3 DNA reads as TGTGCCAGCAGCGACCCACTAGCGGGGCCGTACAATGAGCAGTTCTTC. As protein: CASSDPLAGPYNEQFF. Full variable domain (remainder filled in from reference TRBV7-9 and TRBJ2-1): DTGVSQNPRHKITKRGQNVTFRCDPISEHNRLYWYRQTLGQGPEFLTYFQNEAQLEKSRLLSDRFSAERPKGSFSTLEIQRTEQGDSAMYLCASSDPLAGPYNEQFFGPGTRLTVL.